This TCR beta chain was captured in a study of PD-1 blockade in classical Hodgkin lymphoma. On the study more broadly: The nivolumab dose that patients received was 3 mg/kg, given intravenously every 2 weeks. Study-level points and caveats: Repertoires differed for reasons still undefined, possibly disease activity or prior therapy. CD8+ TCR diversity did not rise significantly by C4D1, unlike CD4+.

The data were produced by immunoSEQ multiplex PCR, yet TCRdb's version contains in-frame clones alone and is incomplete. Of about 50,000 clones in the sample, 73% were seen once. This CDR3 comprises 16 residues. V lost 2 bases and J 1 base, leaving 14 bases between the germline ends. From germline, CDR1 is SGDLS and CDR2 YYNGEE. Relapse after autologous stem cell transplantation occurred in every patient, and brentuximab vedotin exposure varied. Patients showed best responses of complete response, partial response or progressive disease. As to this clone: What it binds is not known.

The clonotype comes from a human donor with classical Hodgkin lymphoma. The J gene is TRBJ2-3, the V gene TRBV9; D is perhaps TRBD1 (6 bases). The input for sequencing was peripheral blood mononuclear cells (PBMCs), taken at baseline. The CDR3 sequence is CASSVETGYGTDTQYF. The CDR3, as DNA: TGTGCCAGCAGCGTCGAAACAGGGTACGGCACAGATACGCAGTATTTT.